This is a list of T cell receptor beta chains from one sample in a study of cytomegalovirus exposure and HLA in healthy donors. The assay was immunoSEQ multiplex PCR, and TCRdb's table has in-frame clones only and misses some. There are some 110,000 clones in the sample; about three quarters occur only once, and about 12% lies in the top ten. The sequenced material came from PBMCs. Every receptor here comes from a woman between 55 and 75 years old in good health and CMV-seropositive. Each CDR3 is given with its conserved first and last residue. Fields, in order: CDR3 DNA, CDR3 protein, V gene, clone size, D gene, J gene. A D gene is named only where the DNA matches it firmly. A row's size may be missing; if present it is once, few, many or a size class.

CDR3nt: TGTGCCAGCAGCTTGGACAGGGAGTATGGCTACACCTTC; CDR3aa: CASSLDREYGYTF; v_gene: TRBV5-8; abundance: -; d_gene: -; j_gene: TRBJ1-2
CDR3nt: TGTGCCAGCACGCCCGGGGGGACTGCGGAAAAACTGTTTTTT; CDR3aa: CASTPGGTAEKLFF; v_gene: TRBV6-5; abundance: -; d_gene: -; j_gene: TRBJ1-4
CDR3nt: TGTGCCAGCAGTCTGACAGAAAACAATGAGCAGTTCTTC; CDR3aa: CASSLTENNEQFF; v_gene: TRBV27; abundance: -; d_gene: -; j_gene: TRBJ2-1
CDR3nt: TGTGCCAGCACGCGGACAGGGCGGACCGGGGAGCTGTTTTTT; CDR3aa: CASTRTGRTGELFF; v_gene: TRBV6-6; abundance: -; d_gene: TRBD1; j_gene: TRBJ2-2
CDR3nt: TGTGCCAGCAGCAGCCGGGTCCTTATATATAATTCACCCCTCCACTTT; CDR3aa: CASSSRVLIYNSPLHF; v_gene: TRBV7-8; abundance: -; d_gene: -; j_gene: TRBJ1-6
CDR3nt: TGTGCCACCAGCAGAGACAGACTAGCGGGTTTAGGGAAAGAGACCCAGTACTTC; CDR3aa: CATSRDRLAGLGKETQYF; v_gene: TRBV15; abundance: -; d_gene: TRBD2; j_gene: TRBJ2-5
CDR3nt: TGTGCCAGCAGCTTAGTAGGCGGGAGTGAAAGCTACGAGCAGTACTTC; CDR3aa: CASSLVGGSESYEQYF; v_gene: TRBV7-2; abundance: -; d_gene: TRBD2; j_gene: TRBJ2-7
CDR3nt: TGTGCCTGGAGTGTACAACGGGGTAATCAGCCCCAGCATTTT; CDR3aa: CAWSVQRGNQPQHF; v_gene: TRBV30; abundance: -; d_gene: -; j_gene: TRBJ1-5
CDR3nt: TGCGCCAGCAGCCAAGAGGTCGCACGGACTAGCGGCTACGAGCAGTACTTC; CDR3aa: CASSQEVARTSGYEQYF; v_gene: TRBV4-3; abundance: -; d_gene: TRBD2; j_gene: TRBJ2-7
CDR3nt: TGTGCCAGCAGCTTAAGAGGGTCTGGGGCCAACGTCCTGACTTTC; CDR3aa: CASSLRGSGANVLTF; v_gene: TRBV7-9; abundance: -; d_gene: -; j_gene: TRBJ2-6
CDR3nt: TGTGCCAGCAGCTCAGGTGTCTTGAACATTGAAGCTTTCTTT; CDR3aa: CASSSGVLNIEAFF; v_gene: TRBV7-8; abundance: once; d_gene: -; j_gene: TRBJ1-1
CDR3nt: TGCGCCAGCAGTGATGAGGGGGCGGCTGGAAACACCATATATTTT; CDR3aa: CASSDEGAAGNTIYF; v_gene: TRBV10-2; abundance: -; d_gene: TRBD1; j_gene: TRBJ1-3
CDR3nt: TGTGCCAGCAGTTCGCTGGGGGCCCAGACTAACTATGGCTACACCTTC; CDR3aa: CASSSLGAQTNYGYTF; v_gene: TRBV6-6; abundance: -; d_gene: -; j_gene: TRBJ1-2
CDR3nt: TGTGCCAGCAGCTTGGACCAAAACAGGGTCCTAGGGGGCTACACCTTC; CDR3aa: CASSLDQNRVLGGYTF; v_gene: TRBV5-4; abundance: -; d_gene: -; j_gene: TRBJ1-2
CDR3nt: TGTGCCAGCAGCTCACAGGGTTTGGATGGCTACACCTTC; CDR3aa: CASSSQGLDGYTF; v_gene: TRBV7-3; abundance: -; d_gene: -; j_gene: TRBJ1-2
CDR3nt: TGTGCCAGCAGCGCCACCCAGGGGGCAGGAGATACGCAGTATTTT; CDR3aa: CASSATQGAGDTQYF; v_gene: TRBV7-8; abundance: -; d_gene: TRBD1; j_gene: TRBJ2-3
CDR3nt: TGTGCCAGCAGTGAATCCAGCGGGGGATCGTTGGAGACCCAGTACTTC; CDR3aa: CASSESSGGSLETQYF; v_gene: TRBV25-1; abundance: -; d_gene: TRBD2; j_gene: TRBJ2-5
CDR3nt: TGTGCCAGCAGCGTAGAAGGCGGGAGTAACTACGAGCAGTACTTC; CDR3aa: CASSVEGGSNYEQYF; v_gene: TRBV9; abundance: few; d_gene: TRBD2; j_gene: TRBJ2-7
CDR3nt: TGTGCCAGCAGCCCGCCAGCGGGGGCCACCAGGAATGAGCAGTTCTTC; CDR3aa: CASSPPAGATRNEQFF; v_gene: TRBV7-3; abundance: -; d_gene: TRBD2; j_gene: TRBJ2-1
CDR3nt: TGTGCCAGCAGACCGGGACTCTATGGCTACACCTTC; CDR3aa: CASRPGLYGYTF; v_gene: TRBV19; abundance: few; d_gene: -; j_gene: TRBJ1-2
CDR3nt: TGCGCCAGCAGCCCCTCCGCCCAGGGGCCTGGGGAGACCCAGTACTTC; CDR3aa: CASSPSAQGPGETQYF; v_gene: TRBV5-1; abundance: -; d_gene: -; j_gene: TRBJ2-5
CDR3nt: TGCAGCGTTGTCGGGGTTATTGCTTTCTTT; CDR3aa: CSVVGVIAFF; v_gene: TRBV29-1; abundance: -; d_gene: -; j_gene: TRBJ1-1
CDR3nt: TGTGCCAGCAGCTTAGCAGGGACTAGCGTCGAGCAGTACTTC; CDR3aa: CASSLAGTSVEQYF; v_gene: TRBV7-9; abundance: once; d_gene: TRBD2; j_gene: TRBJ2-7
CDR3nt: TGTGCCAGCAGTGACTCACGGGTGACAGGCACCTATGGCTACACCTTC; CDR3aa: CASSDSRVTGTYGYTF; v_gene: TRBV6-4; abundance: -; d_gene: -; j_gene: TRBJ1-2
CDR3nt: TGCGCCAGCAGTGAGGGGACTTCCACCAACTATGGCTACACCTTC; CDR3aa: CASSEGTSTNYGYTF; v_gene: TRBV10-2; abundance: -; d_gene: -; j_gene: TRBJ1-2
CDR3nt: TGTGCCAGCAGTGAATACTTACCAGGGAACACAGATACGCAGTATTTT; CDR3aa: CASSEYLPGNTDTQYF; v_gene: TRBV2; abundance: -; d_gene: -; j_gene: TRBJ2-3
CDR3nt: TGTGCCACCTCAAGTGGCGGCCCCCAAGAGACCCAGTACTTC; CDR3aa: CATSSGGPQETQYF; v_gene: TRBV7-6; abundance: -; d_gene: -; j_gene: TRBJ2-5
CDR3nt: TGTGCCAGCAGCAGCCGATTGAACACTGAAGCTTTCTTT; CDR3aa: CASSSRLNTEAFF; v_gene: TRBV9; abundance: -; d_gene: -; j_gene: TRBJ1-1
CDR3nt: TGTGCCAGCAGTTGGGACTGGGATGAAAAACTGTTTTTT; CDR3aa: CASSWDWDEKLFF; v_gene: TRBV11-2; abundance: -; d_gene: -; j_gene: TRBJ1-4
CDR3nt: TGTGCCAGCAGCGCCGGACAGGGGGCGAACACTGAAGCTTTCTTT; CDR3aa: CASSAGQGANTEAFF; v_gene: TRBV5-5; abundance: few; d_gene: TRBD1; j_gene: TRBJ1-1
CDR3nt: TGTGCCAGCAGCTTGAGCGGCAGCAACTATGGCTACACCTTC; CDR3aa: CASSLSGSNYGYTF; v_gene: TRBV5-6; abundance: -; d_gene: -; j_gene: TRBJ1-2
CDR3nt: TGTGCCAGCAGCTCTTACCAGGAATCGGGAAACACCATATATTTT; CDR3aa: CASSSYQESGNTIYF; v_gene: TRBV7-2; abundance: few; d_gene: -; j_gene: TRBJ1-3
CDR3nt: TGCGCCAGCAGCTCCGGGACAGACACCTCCTACGAGCAGTACTTC; CDR3aa: CASSSGTDTSYEQYF; v_gene: TRBV5-1; abundance: -; d_gene: TRBD1; j_gene: TRBJ2-7
CDR3nt: TGTGCCAGCAGCGTAGACCAGCGGGTTTACACCGGGGAGCTGTTTTTT; CDR3aa: CASSVDQRVYTGELFF; v_gene: TRBV9; abundance: -; d_gene: -; j_gene: TRBJ2-2
CDR3nt: TGCGCCAGCAGCTGGACTAGCGGGGGACTTACAGATACGCAGTATTTT; CDR3aa: CASSWTSGGLTDTQYF; v_gene: TRBV5-1; abundance: -; d_gene: TRBD2; j_gene: TRBJ2-3
CDR3nt: TGTGCCAGCAGAGCGGGGACAGGGTTTTCCTACGAGCAGTACTTC; CDR3aa: CASRAGTGFSYEQYF; v_gene: TRBV6-5; abundance: few; d_gene: TRBD1; j_gene: TRBJ2-7
CDR3nt: TGTGCCAGCAGCCTTGGGGCCTCCCTCAATGAGCAGTTCTTC; CDR3aa: CASSLGASLNEQFF; v_gene: TRBV7-3; abundance: -; d_gene: -; j_gene: TRBJ2-1
CDR3nt: TGTGCCAGCAGTGAAGCCCCAGGGGGAATGTACGGCTACACCTTC; CDR3aa: CASSEAPGGMYGYTF; v_gene: TRBV6-1; abundance: -; d_gene: TRBD1; j_gene: TRBJ1-2
CDR3nt: TGTGCTAGTGGTTTTGGAGCCCCAGTACACGAGCAGTACTTC; CDR3aa: CASGFGAPVHEQYF; v_gene: TRBV12-5; abundance: -; d_gene: -; j_gene: TRBJ2-7
CDR3nt: TGCGCCAGCAGCTTGTCGGGGGAGCAGTACTTC; CDR3aa: CASSLSGEQYF; v_gene: TRBV5-1; abundance: -; d_gene: -; j_gene: TRBJ2-7
CDR3nt: TGTGCCAGCAGCTTAGCGGTGCGGGAGGCCGCCTACGAGCAGTACTTC; CDR3aa: CASSLAVREAAYEQYF; v_gene: TRBV7-8; abundance: -; d_gene: TRBD2; j_gene: TRBJ2-7
CDR3nt: TGTGCCAGCAGTGAAATCTTTCGCAGGGATGGAAACACCATATATTTT; CDR3aa: CASSEIFRRDGNTIYF; v_gene: TRBV6-1; abundance: -; d_gene: -; j_gene: TRBJ1-3
CDR3nt: TGTGCCAGCGGCTCGGGGGACTCCAAGGAGCAGTACTTC; CDR3aa: CASGSGDSKEQYF; v_gene: TRBV11-1; abundance: -; d_gene: -; j_gene: TRBJ2-7
CDR3nt: TGTGCCAGCAGTAGACCAATCCCGGGACTAGCGGGAGTTCATGAGCAGTTCTTC; CDR3aa: CASSRPIPGLAGVHEQFF; v_gene: TRBV28; abundance: -; d_gene: TRBD2; j_gene: TRBJ2-1
CDR3nt: TGTGCCAGCAGCGTAGCTGCGGGAGTCAATCAGCCCCAGCATTTT; CDR3aa: CASSVAAGVNQPQHF; v_gene: TRBV9; abundance: -; d_gene: -; j_gene: TRBJ1-5
CDR3nt: TGTGCCAGCAGGGGACAGCTGTCCTCCTACGAGCAGTACTTC; CDR3aa: CASRGQLSSYEQYF; v_gene: TRBV28; abundance: -; d_gene: TRBD1; j_gene: TRBJ2-7
CDR3nt: TGTGCCAGCAGCCAGGGCCCGGGGAACACTGAAGCTTTCTTT; CDR3aa: CASSQGPGNTEAFF; v_gene: TRBV7-9; abundance: few; d_gene: -; j_gene: TRBJ1-1
CDR3nt: TGTGCCAGCAGCCGCTCGGGGGGGACTAGCGGGATAATCACAGATACGCAGTATTTT; CDR3aa: CASSRSGGTSGIITDTQYF; v_gene: TRBV4-2; abundance: once; d_gene: TRBD2; j_gene: TRBJ2-3
CDR3nt: TGCGCCAGCAGCCAAGACAGCGGGGGCAATCAGCCCCAGCATTTT; CDR3aa: CASSQDSGGNQPQHF; v_gene: TRBV4-1; abundance: -; d_gene: -; j_gene: TRBJ1-5
CDR3nt: TGCGCCAGCAGCTTCGGGTTACAGGGGACTGGAAAACTGTTTTTT; CDR3aa: CASSFGLQGTGKLFF; v_gene: TRBV5-1; abundance: -; d_gene: TRBD1; j_gene: TRBJ1-4
CDR3nt: TGTGCCAGCAGCTCCCGGGACGGACAGGGATTTGGAAACACCATATATTTT; CDR3aa: CASSSRDGQGFGNTIYF; v_gene: TRBV7-9; abundance: -; d_gene: TRBD1; j_gene: TRBJ1-3
CDR3nt: TGTGCCAGCAGTTCAGCGGGAGGGCGAACCGGGGAGCTGTTTTTT; CDR3aa: CASSSAGGRTGELFF; v_gene: TRBV2; abundance: -; d_gene: TRBD2; j_gene: TRBJ2-2
CDR3nt: TGTGCCAGTAGCCCAGGGCTTTTCAACACTGAAGCTTTCTTT; CDR3aa: CASSPGLFNTEAFF; v_gene: TRBV19; abundance: -; d_gene: -; j_gene: TRBJ1-1
CDR3nt: TGTGCCAGCAGTCGGAGGGGCTCTGCCAATCAGCCCCAGCATTTT; CDR3aa: CASSRRGSANQPQHF; v_gene: TRBV6-5; abundance: -; d_gene: -; j_gene: TRBJ1-5